This is a list of T cell receptor beta chains from one sample in a study of cytomegalovirus exposure and HLA in healthy donors. The data were produced by immunoSEQ multiplex PCR, yet TCRdb's version contains in-frame clones alone and is incomplete. The table records around 120,000 clones, about 74% of them present only once. Specimen: PBMCs. These receptors came from a woman aged 40 to 50 in good health and CMV-seropositive. CDR3s leave out the opening cysteine and the closing phenylalanine or tryptophan. D genes are given only for firm matches.

TRBV7-2	NA	TRBJ2-7	ASSSPGIAYEQY
TRBV30	TRBD1	TRBJ1-4	AWSVGGWNEKLF
TRBV5-4	TRBD2	TRBJ2-1	ASSYRLAHEQF
TRBV2	TRBD1	TRBJ2-7	ASLRTGDLRGEQY
TRBV5-1	NA	TRBJ2-7	ASSLGQDYEQY
TRBV4-1	TRBD2	TRBJ2-2	ASSTLAGGELF
TRBV6-1	NA	TRBJ1-1	ASTPSGGRTEAF
TRBV12-5	TRBD2	TRBJ2-1	ASGSTLAGEGSSYNEQF
TRBV4-1	TRBD1	TRBJ1-1	ASSQVFLGTGITEAF
TRBV5-3	TRBD1	TRBJ2-1	ARSSDRGPLLLEQF
TRBV5-1	NA	TRBJ2-3	ASSSPGLTDTQY
TRBV4-3	TRBD1	TRBJ2-7	ASSQEGPGQGIYEQY
TRBV27	NA	TRBJ2-7	ASSLSDTSYEQY
TRBV29-1	NA	TRBJ1-4	SFRHENEKLF
TRBV2	NA	TRBJ1-2	ASSDRATYGYT
TRBV13	TRBD1	TRBJ1-5	ASSLRGQGNQPQH
TRBV5-4	TRBD1	TRBJ1-3	ASSRTGSGNTIY
TRBV11-2	NA	TRBJ2-7	ASSLGNTGIYEQY
TRBV6-6	NA	TRBJ2-2	ASSRLGGELF
TRBV30	TRBD2	TRBJ2-1	AWRTSGRRGEQF